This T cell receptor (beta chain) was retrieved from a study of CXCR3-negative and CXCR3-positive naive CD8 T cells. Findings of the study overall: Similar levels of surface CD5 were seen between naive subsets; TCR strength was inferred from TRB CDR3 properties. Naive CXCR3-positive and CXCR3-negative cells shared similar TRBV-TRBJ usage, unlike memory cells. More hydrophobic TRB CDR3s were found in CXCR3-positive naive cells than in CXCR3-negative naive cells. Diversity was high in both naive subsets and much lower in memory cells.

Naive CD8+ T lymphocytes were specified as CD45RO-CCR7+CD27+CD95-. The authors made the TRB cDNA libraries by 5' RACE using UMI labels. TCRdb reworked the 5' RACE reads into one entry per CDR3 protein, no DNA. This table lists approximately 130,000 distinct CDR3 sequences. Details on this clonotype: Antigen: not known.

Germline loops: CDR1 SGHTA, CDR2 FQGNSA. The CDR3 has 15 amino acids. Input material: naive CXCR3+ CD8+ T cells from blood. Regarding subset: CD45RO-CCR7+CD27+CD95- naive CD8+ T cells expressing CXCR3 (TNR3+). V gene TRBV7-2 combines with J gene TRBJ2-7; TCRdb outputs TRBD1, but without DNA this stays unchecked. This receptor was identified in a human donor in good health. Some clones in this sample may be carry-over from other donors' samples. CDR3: CASSFFRGDAYEQYF.